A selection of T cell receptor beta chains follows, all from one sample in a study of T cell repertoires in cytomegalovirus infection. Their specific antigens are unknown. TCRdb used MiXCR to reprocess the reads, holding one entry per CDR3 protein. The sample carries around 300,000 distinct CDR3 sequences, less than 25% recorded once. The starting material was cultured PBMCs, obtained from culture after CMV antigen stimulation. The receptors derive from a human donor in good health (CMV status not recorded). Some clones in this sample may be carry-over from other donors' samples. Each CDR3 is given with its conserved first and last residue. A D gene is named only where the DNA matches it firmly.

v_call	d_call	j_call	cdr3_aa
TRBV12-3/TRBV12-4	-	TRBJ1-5	CASSPKGDSNQPQHF
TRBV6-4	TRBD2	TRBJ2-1	CASGRTSEDEQFF
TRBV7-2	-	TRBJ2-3	CASSLGGLVADTQYF
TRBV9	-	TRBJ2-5	CASSPHGETQYF
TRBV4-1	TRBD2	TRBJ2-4	CASSQEATSGRGVYF
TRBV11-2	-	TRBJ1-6	CASSLMTSPLHF
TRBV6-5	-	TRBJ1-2	CASTQTGGGIYGYTF
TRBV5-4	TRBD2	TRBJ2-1	CAGLTSGSSNEQFF
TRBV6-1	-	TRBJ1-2	CASRKRGRNGYTF
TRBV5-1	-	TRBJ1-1	CASSFGQSTEAFF
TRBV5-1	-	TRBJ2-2	CASSLIASGELFF
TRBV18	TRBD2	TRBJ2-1	CASSPGLAGISYNEQFF
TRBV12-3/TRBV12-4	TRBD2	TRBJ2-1	CASSLASGVYNEQFF
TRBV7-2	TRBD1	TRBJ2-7	CASSLDNRGYEQYF
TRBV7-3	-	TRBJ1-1	CASSCGQFWNTEAFF
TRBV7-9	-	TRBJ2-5	CASSLSRQLQETQYF
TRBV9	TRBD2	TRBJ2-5	CASSERTSGSAETQYF
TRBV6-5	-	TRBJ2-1	CASSYSLASGEQFF
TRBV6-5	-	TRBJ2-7	CASSSPTGAKPYEQYF
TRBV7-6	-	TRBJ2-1	CASSQPPAKGHEQFF
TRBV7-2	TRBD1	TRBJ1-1	CASSLRWGQGDTEAFF
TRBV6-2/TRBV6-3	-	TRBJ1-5	CASSSRDRLNQPQHF
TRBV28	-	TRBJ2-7	CASSLSPIAWYF
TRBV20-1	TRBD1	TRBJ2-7	CSARVGTGGPEQYF
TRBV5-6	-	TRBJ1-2	CASSLEGGSNYGYTF
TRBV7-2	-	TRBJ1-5	CASSSLGNQPQHF
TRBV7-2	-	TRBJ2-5	CASSLVTGKETQYF
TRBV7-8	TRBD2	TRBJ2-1	CASSLGGTSGLDEQFF
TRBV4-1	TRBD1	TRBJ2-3	CASSSPGTGDPDTQYF
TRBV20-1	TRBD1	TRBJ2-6	CSARTGDSGANVLTF
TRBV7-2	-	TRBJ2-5	CASSTIIDNPQYF
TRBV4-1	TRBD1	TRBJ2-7	CASSQAVGTGDYEQYF
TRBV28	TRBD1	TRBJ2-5	CASNLRGAGGQTQYF
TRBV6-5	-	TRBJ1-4	CASSYGGATNEKLFF
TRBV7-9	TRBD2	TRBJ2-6	CASSFRQSSLGGGPANVLTF
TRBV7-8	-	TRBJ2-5	CASSFTNQETQYF
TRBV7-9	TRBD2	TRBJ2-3	CASSLRSGAETDTQYF
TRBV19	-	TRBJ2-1	CASSSVLQANEQFF
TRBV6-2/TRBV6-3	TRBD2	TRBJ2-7	CASSHSGTSYEQYF
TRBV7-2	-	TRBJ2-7	CASGQGGGEQYF
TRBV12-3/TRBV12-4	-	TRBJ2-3	CASSPDYGTDTQYF
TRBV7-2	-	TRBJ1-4	CASSLGYREKLFF
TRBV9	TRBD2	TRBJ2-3	CASSARTSGRGQYF